This TCR beta chain was sequenced during a study of T cells in Graves' hyperthyroidism and ophthalmopathy. Notes on the study in general: Ophthalmopathy was model-predicted a median about 6 months pre-onset.

Amplification targeted TCR beta CDR3 regions from RNA transcripts. An initial round of RT-PCR targeting the TCR CDR3 relied on the HTBI primer set. TCRdb analysed the multiplex PCR reads with MiXCR anew, one entry per CDR3 protein. The table has 600,000 to 850,000 distinct CDR3 sequences, over 15% seen once. The CDR3 loop spans 15 amino acids. V dropped 6 bases and J dropped 0 bases, with 15 bases sitting between them. Germline CDR1 and CDR2: ENHRY and SYGVKD. Patients aged 18 to 65 with hyperthyroidism were newly diagnosed, with duration under 2 months. Not enrolled were patients with uncontrolled infection, other autoimmune disease, pregnancy or lactation. A roughly 9.1 ml volume of fresh peripheral blood provided the PBMCs. This clonotype was seen only a few times. The antigen remains unidentified.

The chain uses TRBV10-3 and TRBJ2-7; D possibly uses TRBD1 or TRBD2 (5 bases each). The clonotype was recovered from a woman aged 50 to 65 with Graves' hyperthyroidism that later progressed to Graves' ophthalmopathy. The specimen sequenced was blood. The CDR3 region is CAISTRGTISYEQYF. Written as DNA, the CDR3 is TGTGCCATCAGCACCCGGGGCACCATCTCCTACGAGCAGTACTTC.